One and the same sample provided the 20 T cell receptor beta chains below, sequenced in a study of T-cell memory formation after mild COVID-19. TCRdb used MiXCR to reprocess the 5' RACE reads, holding one entry per CDR3 protein. The sample has roughly 280,000 distinct CDR3 sequences, around 8% seen once. Sequencing was carried out using PBMCs or a T cell subset sorted from them (not recorded which). These receptors originate from a man aged 18 to 35 who had mild COVID-19 (a few samples of this study predate the infection). Cell type and time point are not known.

This clonotype was detected ten times or more. The chain joins TRBV7-2 to TRBJ2-5, with TRBD2 matching 9 bases. CDR3 length: 16 amino acids. Germline V gene sequence: CDR1 SGHTA, CDR2 FQGNSA. The V segment lost 5 bases and the J segment 0 bases; nucleotides outside the gene matches: 7. Here the CDR3 DNA reads TGTGCCAGCAGCCGTATAGCGGGGGCCAACCAAGAGACCCAGTACTTC. Translating gives CASSRIAGANQETQYF.

The CDR3 spells CASSQDFRDHLRTDTQYF. The CDR3 coding sequence is TGTGCCAGCAGCCAAGACTTCAGGGATCACCTGCGAACAGATACGCAGTATTTT. The chain has TRBV3-1 and TRBJ2-3; possible D gene TRBD1, 5 bases. This CDR3 has 18 amino acids. Germline lookup yields CDR1 LGHDT and CDR2 YNNKEL (reference sequence). V lost 0 bases to trimming and J lost 3 bases, with 19 bases between them.

V gene TRBV6-5 combines with J gene TRBJ2-1; tentatively, D is TRBD1 (6 bases). Trimming left V 2 bases short and J 7 bases short, with 18 bases between. This CDR3 spans 16 amino acids. From germline, CDR1 is MNHEY and CDR2 SVGAGI. The CDR3 region is CASSYLGAGVRNEQFF. CDR3 coding DNA: TGTGCCAGCAGTTACCTTGGGGCAGGGGTAAGAAATGAGCAGTTCTTC.

This clonotype was found many times. This sequence joins TRBV6-5 and TRBJ1-4; D is ambiguous. CDR3 length equals 15 residues. The ends were cut back, 5 bases at V and 8 bases at J, with 18 bases in the middle. Germline loops: CDR1 MNHEY, CDR2 SVGAGI. The CDR3 DNA follows: TGTGCCAGCAGTCTCGGGTTCCAAGTTGGGGAAAAACTGTTTTTT. This translates into CASSLGFQVGEKLFF.

In its sample, this clonotype was seen a few times. The gene calls are TRBV9 and TRBJ2-7, with 8 bases lining up with TRBD1. The CDR3 is 15 residues long. V shed 0 bases and J 3 bases; nucleotides not matched to a gene: 5. Germline lookup yields CDR1 SGDLS and CDR2 YYNGEE. CDR3 amino acids: CASSVGTGSFYEQYF. The DNA of the CDR3 is TGTGCCAGCAGCGTAGGGACAGGGTCGTTCTACGAGCAGTACTTC.

This clonotype was found once. The J gene is TRBJ2-4, the V gene TRBV6-5, with D perhaps assigned TRBD1 or TRBD2 (7 bases each). Germline CDR1 and CDR2: MNHEY and SVGAGI. This CDR3 is 15 amino acids long. The V and J ends lost 0 bases and 9 bases respectively, with 15 bases between them. The CDR3 coding sequence is TGTGCCAGCAGTTACTCGAGACAGGGAGGGAGCATTCAGTACTTC. Translated: CASSYSRQGGSIQYF.

There are many counts of this clonotype. The rearrangement links TRBV7-2 to TRBJ2-7, with 9 bases matching TRBD1. This CDR3 has 13 amino acids. Germline V gene data show CDR1 as SGHTA and CDR2 as FQGNSA. V trimming: 2 bases; J trimming: 5 bases; junction bases outside the gene matches: 1. CDR3 residues: CASSLTGGHEQYF. The CDR3 region has the DNA TGTGCCAGCAGCTTAACAGGGGGCCACGAGCAGTACTTC.

This clonotype has just a few counts. The chain has TRBV7-3 and TRBJ1-1; TRBD1 might be the D (5 bases). The germline V and J ends were trimmed by 3 bases and 4 bases, with 15 bases remaining between them. The CDR3 sequence is 15 residues long. Germline V gene lookup returns CDR1 SGHTA and CDR2 FQGTGA. The CDR3 DNA sequence: TGTGCCAGCAGCTTCTCGGGACGCGGTGGCACTGAAGCTTTCTTT. Protein: CASSFSGRGGTEAFF.

V is TRBV7-2 and J is TRBJ2-1; TRBD1 or TRBD2 may be the D gene (5 bases each). This CDR3 spans 15 amino acids. The V gene's germline CDR1 is SGHTA and CDR2 FQGNSA. The ends were cut back, 2 bases at V and 2 bases at J, with 10 bases in the middle. CDR3 nucleotides: TGTGCCAGCAGCTTACCCGGGGCCGCCTACAATGAGCAGTTCTTC. Translated: CASSLPGAAYNEQFF.

This chain links TRBV2 with TRBJ2-7; 11 positions match TRBD2. The V gene's germline CDR1 is SNHLY and CDR2 FYNNEI. The CDR3 runs 13 residues. The V gene end was trimmed by 7 bases and the J gene end by 3 bases; junction bases not matched to a gene: 2. DNA for the CDR3: TGTGCCAGCATCGGACTAGCGGGCTACGAGCAGTACTTC. Protein: CASIGLAGYEQYF.

On this clonotype itself: This may stem from a read error, because a much larger clone lies one nucleotide away. The rearrangement links TRBV7-7 to TRBJ2-5; 7 positions match TRBD2. Germline V gene lookup returns CDR1 SSHAT and CDR2 FNYEAQ (reference sequence). The length of the CDR3 is 13 residues. As DNA, the CDR3 is TGTGCTAGCAGCTTACGGGGGGTGCAGACCCAGTACTTC. Protein: CASSLRGVQTQYF.

This clonotype was counted only a few times. For the CDR3, the DNA is TGTGCCAGCAGCAAAACATCGGGTCCAAGCTCCTACGAGCAGTACTTC. It yields the protein CASSKTSGPSSYEQYF. The chain carries TRBV7-6 and TRBJ2-7; D call uncertain. This CDR3 has 16 residues. Germline loops: CDR1 SGHVS, CDR2 FNYEAQ. Between the trimmed V and J ends, which lost 5 bases and 0 bases, there was a span of 17 bases.

This clonotype was picked up a small number of times. V gene TRBV11-2 combines with J gene TRBJ2-2; D might be TRBD1 or TRBD2, each matching 5 bases. Per the germline V gene, CDR1 is SGHAT and CDR2 is FQNNGV. Between the trimmed V and J ends, which lost 0 bases and 8 bases, there was a span of 22 bases. The CDR3 extends over 18 amino acids. The CDR3 nucleotides read TGTGCCAGCAGCTTAGACCCCCCCGGGGCCGGGATAACTGGGGAGCTGTTTTTT. Translating gives CASSLDPPGAGITGELFF.

V usage is TRBV7-6 and J usage is TRBJ2-4; TRBD1 agrees at 10 bases. The CDR3 contains 19 residues. CDR1 and CDR2 from the germline V gene are SGHVS and FNYEAQ. With V trimmed by 4 bases and J by 3 bases, 15 bases remained unmatched. The CDR3 nucleotides read TGTGCCAGCAGCTCACGTCCCGGGACAGGGGACCCTATCAAAAACATTCAGTACTTC. This sequence encodes CASSSRPGTGDPIKNIQYF. Together with reference TRBV7-6 and TRBJ2-4, the CDR3 gives the full variable domain: GAGVSQSPRYKVTKRGQDVALRCDPISGHVSLYWYRQALGQGPEFLTYFNYEAQQDKSGLPNDRFSAERPEGSISTLTIQRTEQRDSAMYRCASSSRPGTGDPIKNIQYFGAGTRLSVL.

The chain has TRBV7-2 and TRBJ2-2; 7 bases are a match to TRBD1. With V trimmed by 8 bases and J by 4 bases, 7 bases remained unmatched. The CDR3 extends over 14 amino acids. Germline loops: CDR1 SGHTA, CDR2 FQGNSA. Written as DNA, the CDR3 is TGTGCCAGCGCCAAGGGGGCCGGCACCGGGGAGCTGTTTTTT. Protein: CASAKGAGTGELFF.

The rearrangement uses TRBV2 and TRBJ1-5; D remains unclear. Germline V gene data show CDR1 as SNHLY and CDR2 as FYNNEI. The ends were cut back, 1 base at V and 4 bases at J, with 2 bases in the middle. CDR3 length equals 12 residues. CDR3 sequence (DNA): TGTGCCAGCAGTGAAGTGAATCAGCCCCAGCATTTT. Protein sequence: CASSEVNQPQHF.

The count of this clonotype is one. V usage is TRBV5-6 and J usage is TRBJ2-7, with 7 bases that match TRBD2. The CDR3 is 15 amino acids. Germline CDR1 reads SGHDT; CDR2 reads YYEEEE. J was trimmed by 6 bases and V by 6 bases; bases with no gene match: 15. CDR3 bases: TGTGCCAGCAAAGATATACGGGGGGAACAACGCGAGCAGTACTTC. Residues: CASKDIRGEQREQYF. The full variable domain, rest sourced from reference TRBV5-6 and TRBJ2-7, is DAGVTQSPTHLIKTRGQQVTLRCSPKSGHDTVSWYQQALGQGPQFIFQYYEEEERQRGNFPDRFSGHQFPNYSSELNVNALLLGDSALYLCASKDIRGEQREQYFGPGTRLTVT.

This clonotype has ten or more counts. The V gene is TRBV4-3, the J gene TRBJ2-5, with 7 positions matching TRBD1. CDR3 length equals 13 residues. Trimming cost V 0 bases and J 9 bases; bases outside gene matches: 4. CDR1 LGHNA and CDR2 YSLEER come from the germline V gene. CDR3 residues: CASSQEKTGAQYF. CDR3 sequence (DNA): TGCGCCAGCAGCCAAGAAAAAACAGGGGCCCAGTACTTC.

This clonotype was counted ten times or more. The chain combines TRBV12-3 or TRBV12-4 with TRBJ2-5; D unresolved. V lost 3 bases and J lost 5, with 10 bases in between. The CDR3 has 13 amino acids. The CDR3 DNA follows: TGTGCCAGCAGTTTGAGCCTTGGTGAGACCCAGTACTTC. Amino acid sequence: CASSLSLGETQYF.

This clonotype has a count of ten or more. CDR3 nucleotides: TGCGCCAGCAGCCAAGCCCGCGGCAGCTACGAGCAGTACGTC. Encoded protein: CASSQARGSYEQYV. The chain uses TRBV4-3 and TRBJ2-7; no definite D call. Germline V gene data show CDR1 as LGHNA and CDR2 as YSLEER. CDR3 length: 14 amino acids. The V and J ends lost 1 base and 3 bases respectively, with 10 bases between them.